Listed below are T cell receptor beta chains from one sample, sequenced in a study of post-analysis software for immune sequencing data. TCRdb used MiXCR to reprocess the PCR reads, holding one entry per CDR3 protein. The sample holds roughly 570,000 distinct CDR3 sequences, roughly 34% seen once. Material for sequencing was blood. The receptor source for this set is a girl aged 2 to 17 with multiple sclerosis. The CDR3 runs from the conserved cysteine through the conserved F or W. The order of the fields is J gene, clone size, D gene, V gene, CDR3 protein, CDR3 DNA. A D gene is named only where the DNA matches it firmly. Only part of the rows carry a size: once, few, many, or a class if the clone is expanded.

>TRBJ1-4|NA|NA|TRBV4-1
CASSQEPTNEKLFF
TGCGCCAGCAGCCAAGAGCCCACTAATGAAAAACTGTTTTTT
>TRBJ2-5|few|NA|TRBV29-1
CSVGRGGQGQETQYF
TGCAGCGTCGGCCGAGGTGGTCAGGGACAAGAGACCCAGTACTTC
>TRBJ1-2|few|TRBD1|TRBV7-2
CASSLGGQGGGYTF
TGTGCCAGCAGCTTAGGGGGACAGGGGGGCGGCTACACCTTC
>TRBJ2-3|NA|NA|TRBV29-1
CSVRGGTDTQYF
TGCAGCGTTCGCGGGGGCACAGATACGCAGTATTTT
>TRBJ2-6|NA|TRBD1|TRBV5-5
CASRQGAAGANVLTF
TGTGCCAGCAGGCAGGGGGCTGCTGGGGCCAACGTCCTGACTTTC
>TRBJ2-3|NA|NA|TRBV4-1
CASSQDLQRPRTNTQYF
TGCGCCAGCAGCCAAGATCTGCAGCGCCCACGCACGAATACGCAGTATTTT
>TRBJ2-5|NA|NA|TRBV10-3
CAISGQRRQETQYF
TGTGCCATCAGTGGACAGAGGCGGCAAGAGACCCAGTACTTC
>TRBJ2-1|few|NA|TRBV5-1
CTSRQQGTYNEQFF
TGCACCAGCAGACAACAGGGAACCTACAATGAGCAGTTCTTC
>TRBJ2-7|NA|TRBD1|TRBV5-1
CASSIDRDPYEQYF
TGCGCCAGCAGCATAGACAGGGACCCCTACGAGCAGTACTTC
>TRBJ1-2|NA|NA|TRBV5-4
CASSLGRQRFNYGYTF
TGTGCCAGCAGCTTGGGGAGACAGAGATTTAACTATGGCTACACCTTC
>TRBJ2-5|once|NA|TRBV7-2
CASSPRVGAGVYNEQYF
TGTGCCAGCAGCCCCCGAGTGGGGGCGGGGGTTTACAATGAGCAGTACTTC
>TRBJ1-5|few|NA|TRBV7-6
CASSSGDGTNQPQHF
TGTGCCAGCAGCTCGGGGGACGGAACAAATCAGCCCCAGCATTTT
>TRBJ1-2|NA|TRBD1|TRBV5-1
CASSLAGQDYTF
TGCGCCAGCAGCTTGGCCGGACAGGACTACACCTTC
>TRBJ2-5|many|NA|TRBV5-1
CASSFQETQYF
TGTGCCAGCAGCTTCCAAGAGACCCAGTACTTC
>TRBJ2-1|few|TRBD1|TRBV20-1
CSAGPGQGSHEQFF
TGCAGTGCTGGCCCGGGACAGGGATCCCATGAGCAGTTCTTC
>TRBJ1-1|few|NA|TRBV5-5
CASSSLKGGNTEAFF
TGTGCCAGCAGCTCCCTCAAAGGGGGGAACACTGAAGCTTTCTTT
>TRBJ2-3|once|NA|TRBV4-1
CASSQVMSTDTQYF
TGCGCCAGCAGCCAAGTAATGTCTACAGATACGCAGTATTTT
>TRBJ1-5|NA|TRBD1|TRBV3-1
CASSQAGQDQHF
TGTGCCAGCAGCCAAGCCGGACAGGACCAGCATTTT
>TRBJ2-1|NA|TRBD1|TRBV3-1
CASSQDAAGGADEQFF
TGTGCCAGCAGCCAAGATGCGGCAGGGGGCGCGGATGAGCAGTTCTTC
>TRBJ2-7|many|NA|TRBV6-1
CASSEGGRYEQYF
TGTGCCAGCAGTGAAGGAGGCAGGTACGAGCAGTACTTC